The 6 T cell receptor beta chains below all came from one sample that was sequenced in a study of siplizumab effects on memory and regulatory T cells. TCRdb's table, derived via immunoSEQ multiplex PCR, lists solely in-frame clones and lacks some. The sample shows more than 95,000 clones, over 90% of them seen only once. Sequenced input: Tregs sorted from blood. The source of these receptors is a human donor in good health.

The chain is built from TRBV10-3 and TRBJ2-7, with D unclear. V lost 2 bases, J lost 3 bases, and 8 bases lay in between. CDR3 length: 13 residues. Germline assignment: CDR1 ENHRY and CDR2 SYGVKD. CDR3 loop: CAISEGPVYEQYF. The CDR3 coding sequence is TGTGCCATCAGTGAGGGGCCCGTCTACGAGCAGTACTTC.

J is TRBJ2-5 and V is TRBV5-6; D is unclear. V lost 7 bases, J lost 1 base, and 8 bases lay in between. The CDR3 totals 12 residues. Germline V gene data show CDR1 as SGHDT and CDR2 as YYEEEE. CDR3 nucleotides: TGTGCCAGCGGCCGGTTCCAAGAGACCCAGTACTTC. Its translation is CASGRFQETQYF.

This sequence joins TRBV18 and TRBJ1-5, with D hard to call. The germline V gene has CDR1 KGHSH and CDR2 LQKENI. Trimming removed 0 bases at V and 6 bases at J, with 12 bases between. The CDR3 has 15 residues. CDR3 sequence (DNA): TGTGCCAGCTCACCACCTGGGCTACGGGGTCAGCCCCAGCATTTT. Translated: CASSPPGLRGQPQHF. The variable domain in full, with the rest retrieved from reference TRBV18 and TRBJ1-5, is NAGVMQNPRHLVRRRGQEARLRCSPMKGHSHVYWYRQLPEEGLKFMVYLQKENIIDESGMPKERFSAEFPKEGPSILRIQQVVRGDSAAYFCASSPPGLRGQPQHFGDGTRLSIL.

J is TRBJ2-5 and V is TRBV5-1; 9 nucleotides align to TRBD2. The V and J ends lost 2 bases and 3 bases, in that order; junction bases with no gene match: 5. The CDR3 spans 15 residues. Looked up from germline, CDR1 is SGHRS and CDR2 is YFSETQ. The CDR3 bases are TGCGCCAGCAGCTTACAGTTAGCGGGAGAAGAGACCCAGTACTTC. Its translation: CASSLQLAGEETQYF.

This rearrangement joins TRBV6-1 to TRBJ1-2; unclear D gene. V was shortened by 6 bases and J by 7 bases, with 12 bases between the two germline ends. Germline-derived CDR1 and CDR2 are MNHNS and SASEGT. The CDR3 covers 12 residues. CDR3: CASSPTTGGYTF. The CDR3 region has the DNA TGTGCCAGCAGCCCCACTACTGGTGGCTACACCTTC.

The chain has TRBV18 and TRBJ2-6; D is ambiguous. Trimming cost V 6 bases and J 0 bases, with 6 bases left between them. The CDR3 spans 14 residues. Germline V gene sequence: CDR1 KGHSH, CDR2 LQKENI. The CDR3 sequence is CASSPSSGANVLTF. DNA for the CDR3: TGTGCCAGCTCCCCCAGCTCTGGGGCCAACGTCCTGACTTTC.